The clone carrying this T cell receptor beta chain occurred once. Antigen unknown. The donors were members of the validation cohort comprising 100 to 150 subjects, separate from the approximately 630-subject first cohort. TCRdb's table, derived via immunoSEQ multiplex PCR, lists solely in-frame clones and lacks some. The data show hundreds of thousands of clones, 86% seen once. The data originate from a study of cytomegalovirus exposure and HLA in healthy donors. Study-wide results and caveats: The tendency of first-cohort TCR clusters to co-occur in the 120 or so validation repertoires was identified by a subsequent analysis. A few of the chains that were CMV-associated were confirmed in vitro to be specific for CMV antigens.

The sequence was obtained from a woman between 25 and 40 years old in good health and CMV-seropositive. Sequencing was carried out using PBMCs.

CDR3 coding DNA: TGCGCCAGCAGTCTAGTTATGGGGGGTAGCAATCAGCCCCAGCATTTT. It encodes CASSLVMGGSNQPQHF. The genes are TRBV4-1 and TRBJ1-5, with D possibly TRBD1 on 5 matching bases. This CDR3 is built from 16 residues. CDR1 is MGHRA, CDR2 YSYEKL, per germline. Trimming pared 6 bases from V and 0 bases from J, leaving 15 bases between.